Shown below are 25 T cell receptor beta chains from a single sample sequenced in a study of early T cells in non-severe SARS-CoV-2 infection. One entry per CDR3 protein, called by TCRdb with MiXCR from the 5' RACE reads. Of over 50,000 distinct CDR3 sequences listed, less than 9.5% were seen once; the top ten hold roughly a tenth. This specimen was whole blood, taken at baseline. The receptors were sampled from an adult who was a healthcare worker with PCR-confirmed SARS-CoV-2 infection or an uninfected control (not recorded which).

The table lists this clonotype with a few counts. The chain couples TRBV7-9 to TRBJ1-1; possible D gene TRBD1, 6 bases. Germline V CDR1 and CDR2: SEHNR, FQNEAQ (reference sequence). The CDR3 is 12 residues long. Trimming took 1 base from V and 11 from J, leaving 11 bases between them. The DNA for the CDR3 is TGTGCCAGCAGCTTAGGTGGGGGCGACGCTTTCTTT. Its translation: CASSLGGGDAFF.

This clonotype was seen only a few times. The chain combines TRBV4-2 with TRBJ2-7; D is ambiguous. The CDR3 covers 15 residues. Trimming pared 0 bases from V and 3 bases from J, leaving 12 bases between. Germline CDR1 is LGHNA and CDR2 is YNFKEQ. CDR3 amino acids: CASSQEEPANYEQYF. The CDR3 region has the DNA TGTGCCAGCAGCCAAGAAGAACCAGCAAACTACGAGCAGTACTTC.

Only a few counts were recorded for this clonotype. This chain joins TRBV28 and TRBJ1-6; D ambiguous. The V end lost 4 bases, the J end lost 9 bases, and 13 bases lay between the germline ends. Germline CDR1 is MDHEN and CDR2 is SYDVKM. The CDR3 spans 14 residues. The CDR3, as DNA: TGTGCCAGCAGTTCAAGGGAGGTTGTTTCACCCCTCCACTTT. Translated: CASSSREVVSPLHF.

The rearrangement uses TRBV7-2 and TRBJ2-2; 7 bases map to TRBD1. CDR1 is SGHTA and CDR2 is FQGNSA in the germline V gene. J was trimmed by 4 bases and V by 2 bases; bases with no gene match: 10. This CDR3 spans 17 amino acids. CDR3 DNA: TGTGCCAGCAGCTTATGGGACAGTTTAGCATCCACCGGGGAGCTGTTTTTT. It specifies CASSLWDSLASTGELFF.

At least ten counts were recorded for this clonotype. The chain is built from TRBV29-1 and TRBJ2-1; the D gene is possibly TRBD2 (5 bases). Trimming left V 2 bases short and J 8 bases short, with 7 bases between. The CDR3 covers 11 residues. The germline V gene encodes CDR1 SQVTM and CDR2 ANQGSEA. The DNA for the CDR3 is TGCAGCGTTGAAATCGGGGATGAGCAGTTCTTC. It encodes CSVEIGDEQFF.

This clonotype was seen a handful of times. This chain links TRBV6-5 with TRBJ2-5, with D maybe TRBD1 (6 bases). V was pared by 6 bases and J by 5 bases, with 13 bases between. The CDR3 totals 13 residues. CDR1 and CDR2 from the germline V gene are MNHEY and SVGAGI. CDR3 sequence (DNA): TGTGCCAGCAGCATACAGGGTCGGGAGACCCAGTACTTC. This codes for CASSIQGRETQYF.

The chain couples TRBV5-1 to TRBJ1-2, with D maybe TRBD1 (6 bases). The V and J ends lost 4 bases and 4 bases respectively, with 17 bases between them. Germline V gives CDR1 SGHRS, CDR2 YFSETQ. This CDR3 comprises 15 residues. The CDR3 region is CASSEFVQGSYGYTF. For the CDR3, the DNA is TGCGCCAGCAGCGAGTTCGTACAGGGAAGCTATGGCTACACCTTC.

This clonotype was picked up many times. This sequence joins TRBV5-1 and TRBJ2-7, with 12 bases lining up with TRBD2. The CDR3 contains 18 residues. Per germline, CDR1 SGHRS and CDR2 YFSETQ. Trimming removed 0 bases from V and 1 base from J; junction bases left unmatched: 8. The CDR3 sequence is CASSLGLAGVKGSYEQYF. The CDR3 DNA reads TGCGCCAGCAGCTTGGGACTAGCGGGAGTAAAAGGGTCCTACGAGCAGTACTTC.

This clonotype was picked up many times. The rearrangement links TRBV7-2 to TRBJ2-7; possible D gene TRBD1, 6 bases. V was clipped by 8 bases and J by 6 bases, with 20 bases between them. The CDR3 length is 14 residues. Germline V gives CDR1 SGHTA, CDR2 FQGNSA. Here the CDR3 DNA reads TGTGCCAGCCTCCCCCAGGGGCTCGATAGCGAGCAGTACTTC. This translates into CASLPQGLDSEQYF.

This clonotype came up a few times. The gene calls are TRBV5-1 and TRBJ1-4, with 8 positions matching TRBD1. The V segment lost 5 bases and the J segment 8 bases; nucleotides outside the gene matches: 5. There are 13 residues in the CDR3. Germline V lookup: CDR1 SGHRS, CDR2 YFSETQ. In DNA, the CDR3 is TGCGCCAGCAGGGAAGGACAGGGAGAAAAACTGTTTTTT. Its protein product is CASREGQGEKLFF. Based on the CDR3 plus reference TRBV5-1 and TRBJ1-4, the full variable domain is KAGVTQTPRYLIKTRGQQVTLSCSPISGHRSVSWYQQTPGQGLQFLFEYFSETQRNKGNFPGRFSGRQFSNSRSEMNVSTLELGDSALYLCASREGQGEKLFFGSGTQLSVL.

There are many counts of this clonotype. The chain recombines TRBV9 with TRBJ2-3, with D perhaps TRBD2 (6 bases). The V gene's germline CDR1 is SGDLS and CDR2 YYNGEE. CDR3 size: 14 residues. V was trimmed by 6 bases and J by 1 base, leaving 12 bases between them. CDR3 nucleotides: TGTGCCAGCATGGAGGGCTGGGGCACAGATACGCAGTATTTT. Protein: CASMEGWGTDTQYF.

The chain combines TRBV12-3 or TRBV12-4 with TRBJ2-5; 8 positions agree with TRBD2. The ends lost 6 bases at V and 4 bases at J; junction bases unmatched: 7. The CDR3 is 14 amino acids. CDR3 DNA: TGTGCCAGCAGGCCCGGGACTAGTAGAGAGACCCAGTACTTC. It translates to CASRPGTSRETQYF.

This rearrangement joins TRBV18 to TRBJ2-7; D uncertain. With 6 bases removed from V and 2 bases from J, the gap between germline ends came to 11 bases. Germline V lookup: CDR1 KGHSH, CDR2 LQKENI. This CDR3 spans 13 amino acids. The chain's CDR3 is CASSLGSTYEQYF. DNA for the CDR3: TGTGCCAGCTCCCTGGGATCCACCTACGAGCAGTACTTC.

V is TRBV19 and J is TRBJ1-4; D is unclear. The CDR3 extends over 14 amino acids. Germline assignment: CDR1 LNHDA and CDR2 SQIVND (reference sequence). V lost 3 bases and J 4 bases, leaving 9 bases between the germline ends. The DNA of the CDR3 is TGTGCCAGTAGTATTTCGGCCGATAATGAAAAACTGTTTTTT. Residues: CASSISADNEKLFF.

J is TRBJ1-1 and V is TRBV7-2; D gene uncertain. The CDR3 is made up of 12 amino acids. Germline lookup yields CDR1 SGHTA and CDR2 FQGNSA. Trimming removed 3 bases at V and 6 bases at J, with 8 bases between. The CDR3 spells CASSFLTAEAFF. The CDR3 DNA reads TGTGCCAGCAGCTTCTTGACGGCTGAAGCTTTCTTT.

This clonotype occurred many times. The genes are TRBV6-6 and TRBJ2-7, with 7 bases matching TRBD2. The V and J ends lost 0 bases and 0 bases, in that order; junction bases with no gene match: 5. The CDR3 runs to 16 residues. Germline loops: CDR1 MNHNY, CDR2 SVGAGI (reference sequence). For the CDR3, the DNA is TGTGCCAGCAGTTACTCGGCCGGGGGGAGCTCCTACGAGCAGTACTTC. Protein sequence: CASSYSAGGSSYEQYF.

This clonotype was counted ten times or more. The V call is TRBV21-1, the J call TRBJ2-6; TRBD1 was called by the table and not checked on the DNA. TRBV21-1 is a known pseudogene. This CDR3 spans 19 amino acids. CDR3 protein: CASSKPGQGALSGANVLTF. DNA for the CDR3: TGTGCCAGCAGCAAACCGGGACAGGGGGCTTTGTCTGGGGCCAACGTCCTGACTTTC.

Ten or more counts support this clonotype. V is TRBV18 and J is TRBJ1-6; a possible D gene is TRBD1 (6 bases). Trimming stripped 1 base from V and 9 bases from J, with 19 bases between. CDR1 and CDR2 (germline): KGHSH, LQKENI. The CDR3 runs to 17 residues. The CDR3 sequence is CASSPQPLGGRSSPLHF. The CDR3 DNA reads TGTGCCAGCTCACCACAACCGTTAGGGGGTAGGAGTTCACCCCTCCACTTT.

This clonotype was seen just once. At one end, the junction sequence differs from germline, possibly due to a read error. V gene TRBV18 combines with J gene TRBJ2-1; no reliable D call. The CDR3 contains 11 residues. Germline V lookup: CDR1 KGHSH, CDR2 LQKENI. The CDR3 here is CANSPVYEQFF. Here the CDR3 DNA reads TGTGCCAACTCACCCGTGTATGAGCAGTTCTTC.

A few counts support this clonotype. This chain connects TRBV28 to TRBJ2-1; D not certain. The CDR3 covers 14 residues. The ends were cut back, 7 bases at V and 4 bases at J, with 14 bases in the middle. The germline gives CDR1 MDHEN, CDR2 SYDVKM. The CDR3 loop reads CASNQSPTYNEQFF. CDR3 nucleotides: TGTGCCAGCAACCAGTCACCTACTTACAATGAGCAGTTCTTC.

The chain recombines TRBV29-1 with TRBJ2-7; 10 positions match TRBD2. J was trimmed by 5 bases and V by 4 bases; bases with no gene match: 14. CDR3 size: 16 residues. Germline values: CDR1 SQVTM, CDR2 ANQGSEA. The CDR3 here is CSVVGLPSGRRHEQYF. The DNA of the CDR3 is TGCAGCGTTGTCGGGCTCCCTAGCGGGAGACGGCACGAGCAGTACTTC.

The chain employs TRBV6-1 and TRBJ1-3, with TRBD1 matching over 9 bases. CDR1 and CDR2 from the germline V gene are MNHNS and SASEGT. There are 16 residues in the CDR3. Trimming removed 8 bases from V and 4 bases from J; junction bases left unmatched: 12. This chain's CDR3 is CASLTRGQGMGNTIYF. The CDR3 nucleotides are TGTGCCAGCCTTACCAGGGGACAGGGAATGGGAAACACCATATATTTT.

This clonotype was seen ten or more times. The CDR3 bases are TGTGCCAGCAGTTACGAGGGACCTCAGTACGAGCAGTACTTC. Residues: CASSYEGPQYEQYF. This chain links TRBV6-5 with TRBJ2-7, with D possibly called TRBD1 or TRBD2 (5 bases each). Trimming stripped 2 bases from V and 4 bases from J, with 12 bases between. The length of the CDR3 is 14 residues. Germline V gene sequence: CDR1 MNHEY, CDR2 SVGAGI.

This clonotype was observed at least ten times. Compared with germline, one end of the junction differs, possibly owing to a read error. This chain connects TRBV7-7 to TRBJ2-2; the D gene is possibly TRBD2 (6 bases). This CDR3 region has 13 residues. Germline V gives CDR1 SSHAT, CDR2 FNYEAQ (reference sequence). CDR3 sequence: CASSSGGLGELFF. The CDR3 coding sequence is TGTGCTAGCAGCTCCGGAGGGCTCGGGGAGCTGTTTTTT.

The CDR3 loop reads CASSTRQEETQYF. The CDR3 DNA is TGTGCCAGCAGCACCCGACAGGAAGAGACCCAGTACTTC. This chain connects TRBV5-4 to TRBJ2-5; TRBD1 is a possible D gene (6 bases). V was shortened by 4 bases and J by 3 bases, with 10 bases between the two germline ends. The CDR3 has 13 residues. Per the germline V gene, CDR1 is SGHNT and CDR2 is YYREEE (reference sequence).